These 30 T cell receptor beta chains were all obtained from the same sample, sequenced in a study of T cell repertoires and Cas9 in healthy adults. Measured with immunoSEQ multiplex PCR; TCRdb has only the in-frame clones, and not every one. Found here are 20,000 to 25,000 clones, less than 95% of them singletons; the top ten hold roughly 0.76%. Sequenced input: CD4+ effector T cells (CD127+, CD25-, CD137-, CD154-) from PBMCs; culture status not recorded. These receptors all stem from a human donor in good health.

This chain's CDR3 is CASSLGGAGYGYTF. The CDR3 nucleotides are TGTGCCAGCAGCTTAGGGGGCGCGGGCTATGGCTACACCTTC. The chain carries TRBV7-9 and TRBJ1-2, with D possibly TRBD1 on 5 matching bases. The V end was cut by 1 base, the J end by 4 bases, with 10 bases between. Germline assignment: CDR1 SEHNR and CDR2 FQNEAQ (reference sequence). This CDR3 region has 14 residues. Variable domain in full (rest from reference TRBV7-9 and TRBJ1-2): DTGVSQNPRHKITKRGQNVTFRCDPISEHNRLYWYRQTLGQGPEFLTYFQNEAQLEKSRLLSDRFSAERPKGSFSTLEIQRTEQGDSAMYLCASSLGGAGYGYTFGSGTRLTVV.

The chain employs TRBV6-4 and TRBJ2-6, with TRBD1 matching 7 bases. The germline V gene encodes CDR1 MRHNA and CDR2 SNTAGT. Trimming cost V 5 bases and J 2 bases; bases outside gene matches: 3. The CDR3 has 15 amino acids. The CDR3 sequence: CASSSDRAGANVLTF. In DNA, the CDR3 is TGTGCCAGCAGTTCCGACAGGGCTGGGGCCAACGTCCTGACTTTC.

The chain joins TRBV19 to TRBJ1-2, with D possibly TRBD1 on 6 matching bases. Germline V gene lookup returns CDR1 LNHDA and CDR2 SQIVND (reference sequence). The CDR3 is 18 residues long. Between the trimmed V and J ends, which lost 4 bases and 4 bases, there was a span of 25 bases. The CDR3 here is CASSTLRQAARDIYGYTF. CDR3 bases: TGTGCCAGTAGTACGCTGAGACAGGCCGCACGCGATATCTATGGCTACACCTTC.

The V call is TRBV5-1, the J call TRBJ1-1, with D unresolved. This CDR3 contains 15 residues. V lost 4 bases, J lost 3 bases, and 16 bases lay in between. Germline assignment: CDR1 SGHRS and CDR2 YFSETQ. The CDR3 DNA reads TGCGCCAGCAGCATGGGTATAGAACGACACACTGAAGCTTTCTTT. This codes for CASSMGIERHTEAFF.

The V gene is TRBV7-9, the J gene TRBJ2-1; 16 bases are shared with TRBD2. Germline CDR1 is SEHNR and CDR2 is FQNEAQ (reference sequence). CDR3 size: 18 residues. V shed 3 bases, J shed 3 bases, and the junction held 5 bases outside the gene matches. CDR3 in amino acids: CASSFGTSGGAVYNEQFF. CDR3 coding DNA: TGTGCCAGCAGCTTCGGGACTAGCGGGGGGGCCGTCTACAATGAGCAGTTCTTC.

The chain couples TRBV19 to TRBJ2-6; perhaps TRBD2 as D (5 bases). V lost 7 bases, J lost 2 bases, and 6 bases lay in between. CDR1 is LNHDA, CDR2 SQIVND, per germline (reference sequence). The length of the CDR3 is 13 residues. The CDR3 loop is CASMRAGANVLTF. CDR3 nucleotide sequence: TGTGCCAGTATGAGGGCTGGGGCCAACGTCCTGACTTTC. The whole variable domain, remainder taken from reference TRBV19 and TRBJ2-6, is DGGITQSPKYLFRKEGQNVTLSCEQNLNHDAMYWYRQDPGQGLRLIYYSQIVNDFQKGDIAEGYSVSREKKESFPLTVTSAQKNPTAFYLCASMRAGANVLTFGAGSRLTVL.

This chain connects TRBV19 to TRBJ2-2; 12 bases match TRBD2. There are 17 residues in the CDR3. The V gene's germline CDR1 is LNHDA and CDR2 SQIVND (reference sequence). J gave up 9 bases and V 2 bases, and 10 bases lay outside the gene matches. The CDR3 is CASSISHRLAGERELFF. DNA of the CDR3: TGTGCCAGTAGTATATCCCACCGACTAGCGGGAGAAAGGGAGCTGTTTTTT.

The chain carries TRBV6-8 and TRBJ2-3, with D unresolved. Germline V gives CDR1 MNHGY, CDR2 SAAAGT. The V and J ends lost 2 bases and 5 bases respectively, with 2 bases between them. There are 11 residues in the CDR3. The DNA for the CDR3 is TGTGCCAGCAGTTACCGAGATACGCAGTATTTT. It is translated as CASSYRDTQYF.

Only a few counts were recorded for this clone. The genes are TRBV2 and TRBJ1-3, with D hard to call. Germline CDR1 and CDR2: SNHLY and FYNNEI. V was pared by 3 bases and J by 3 bases, with 6 bases between. The CDR3 spans 13 residues. CDR3 region: CASSDGYGNTIYF. The CDR3 DNA follows: TGTGCCAGCAGTGACGGGTATGGAAACACCATATATTTT.

This chain connects TRBV19 to TRBJ1-1; TRBD1 matches 7 bases. J lost 4 bases, V lost 7 bases, and 6 bases had no gene match. Germline V gives CDR1 LNHDA, CDR2 SQIVND (reference sequence). The CDR3 contains 13 residues. CDR3 nucleotides: TGTGCCAGTATGGACAGGCGTAGCACTGAAGCTTTCTTT. It encodes CASMDRRSTEAFF.

V gene TRBV19 combines with J gene TRBJ1-1; 8 bases agree with TRBD1. V shed 11 bases, J shed 3 bases, and the junction held 8 bases outside the gene matches. CDR3 length equals 13 residues. Per the germline V gene, CDR1 is LNHDA and CDR2 is SQIVND (reference sequence). This chain's CDR3 is CASSGTGDTEAFF. The CDR3 bases are TGTGCCTCATCAGGGACAGGTGACACTGAAGCTTTCTTT.

The chain is built from TRBV18 and TRBJ2-5; D is unresolved. The CDR3 totals 12 residues. Germline-derived CDR1 and CDR2 are KGHSH and LQKENI. Trimming left V 3 bases short and J 1 base short, with 3 bases between. Here the CDR3 DNA reads TGTGCCAGCTCACCCGGCCAAGAGACCCAGTACTTC. Translated, it gives CASSPGQETQYF.

The chain couples TRBV6-5 to TRBJ2-3; TRBD2 matches 7 bases. The V and J ends lost 2 bases and 7 bases, in that order; junction bases with no gene match: 6. Germline-derived CDR1 and CDR2 are MNHEY and SVGAGI. The CDR3 sequence is 14 residues long. The CDR3: CASSYAKLAHTQYF. As DNA, the CDR3 is TGTGCCAGCAGTTACGCTAAACTAGCGCATACGCAGTATTTT.

V and J are TRBV7-6 and TRBJ2-5; no clear D. V was cut by 5 bases and J by 2 bases, with 9 bases left in between. CDR3 size: 13 residues. Germline CDR1 SGHVS, CDR2 FNYEAQ. This CDR3 reads CASSPKGQETQYF. CDR3 DNA sequence: TGTGCCAGCAGCCCTAAGGGTCAAGAGACCCAGTACTTC.

This chain uses TRBV7-9 with TRBJ2-2; D not certain. This CDR3 contains 15 residues. Germline V gene sequence: CDR1 SEHNR, CDR2 FQNEAQ (reference sequence). Trimming removed 0 bases from V and 0 bases from J, with 5 bases in between. The CDR3 reads CASSLAGSNTGELFF. The CDR3 region has the DNA TGTGCCAGCAGCTTAGCGGGATCGAACACCGGGGAGCTGTTTTTT.

CDR3 amino acids: CASSYLGTGPYEQYF. CDR3 nucleotide sequence: TGTGCCAGCAGTTATTTAGGGACAGGGCCCTACGAGCAGTACTTC. The chain employs TRBV7-2 and TRBJ2-7; TRBD1 agrees at 9 bases. After removal of 6 bases from V and 2 bases from J, the junction contained 8 bases not matched to a gene. There are 15 residues in the CDR3. Germline V gives CDR1 SGHTA, CDR2 FQGNSA.

The chain employs TRBV28 and TRBJ2-7; D gene unclear. V dropped 4 bases and J dropped 3 bases, with 10 bases sitting between them. Germline lookup yields CDR1 MDHEN and CDR2 SYDVKM. CDR3 length: 13 residues. For the CDR3, the DNA is TGTGCCAGCAGTTCCCGCAAGGTCTACGAGCAGTACTTC. Translating it yields CASSSRKVYEQYF.

CDR3 amino acids: CASSVGRGAGGGSTDTQYF. CDR3 coding DNA: TGTGCCAGCAGCGTAGGTAGAGGCGCAGGGGGCGGGAGCACAGATACGCAGTATTTT. The genes are TRBV9 and TRBJ2-3, with 8 bases lining up with TRBD1. CDR3 size: 19 residues. Germline loops: CDR1 SGDLS, CDR2 YYNGEE. V shed 0 bases and J 0 bases; nucleotides not matched to a gene: 12.

As for this clone: At one of its ends the junction is not consistent with the germline gene, which may arise from a read error. J is TRBJ1-4 and V is TRBV7-3, with no clear D. Germline CDR1 SGHTA, CDR2 FQGTGA. The CDR3 has 13 residues. CDR3 nucleotides: TGTGCCAGCAGCCCAATAAGAATGAAAAAATTGTTTTTT. Translation gives CASSPIRMKKLFF. The full variable domain, its missing parts supplied by reference TRBV7-3 and TRBJ1-4, is GAGVSQTPSNKVTEKGKYVELRCDPISGHTALYWYRQSLGQGPEFLIYFQGTGAADDSGLPNDRFFAVRPEGSVSTLKIQRTERGDSAVYLCASSPIRMKKLFFGSGTQLSVL.

The chain recombines TRBV11-2 with TRBJ2-3; either TRBD1 or TRBD2 may supply D (5 bases each). The CDR3 sequence is 12 residues long. The ends were cut back, 1 base at V and 8 bases at J, with 7 bases in the middle. Germline values: CDR1 SGHAT, CDR2 FQNNGV. The CDR3 DNA reads TGTGCCAGCAGCTTAGGGGGGATTACGCAGTATTTT. Translated: CASSLGGITQYF. Supplemented by reference TRBV11-2 and TRBJ2-3, the full variable domain reads EAGVAQSPRYKIIEKRQSVAFWCNPISGHATLYWYQQILGQGPKLLIQFQNNGVVDDSQLPKDRFSAERLKGVDSTLKIQPAKLEDSAVYLCASSLGGITQYFGPGTRLTVL.

CDR3 in amino acids: CASSFDPGDEQFF. Written as DNA, the CDR3 is TGTGCCAGCAGCTTTGACCCAGGGGATGAGCAGTTCTTC. V usage is TRBV7-3 and J usage is TRBJ2-1, with D possibly TRBD1 on 6 matching bases. V dropped 3 bases and J dropped 8 bases, with 11 bases sitting between them. CDR1 is SGHTA and CDR2 is FQGTGA in the germline V gene. The CDR3 has 13 residues.

The chain employs TRBV7-8 and TRBJ1-1; tentatively, D is TRBD1 (6 bases). Germline CDR1 is SGHVS and CDR2 is FQNEAQ. This CDR3 is built from 14 residues. With 4 bases removed from V and 2 bases from J, the gap between germline ends came to 11 bases. CDR3 sequence: CASSYRAGNTEAFF. The DNA for the CDR3 is TGTGCCAGCAGCTACAGGGCGGGAAACACTGAAGCTTTCTTT.

CDR3: CASSARGEQYNEQFF. The CDR3 DNA sequence: TGTGCCAGCAGCGCCAGGGGAGAACAATACAATGAGCAGTTCTTC. The chain links TRBV9 to TRBJ2-1; D possibly corresponds to TRBD1 (6 bases). CDR3 length: 15 amino acids. The V end was cut by 3 bases, the J end by 4 bases, with 14 bases between. Germline-derived CDR1 and CDR2 are SGDLS and YYNGEE.

The rearrangement links TRBV29-1 to TRBJ2-1; D remains ambiguous. Germline V CDR1 and CDR2: SQVTM, ANQGSEA. With 7 bases removed from V and 10 bases from J, the gap between germline ends came to 11 bases. The CDR3 is 10 amino acids. The CDR3 sequence is CSALMGEQFF. CDR3 sequence (DNA): TGCAGCGCCCTCATGGGGGAGCAGTTCTTC.

The V gene is TRBV11-2, the J gene TRBJ2-7, with TRBD2 identical over 11 bases. Germline V gene data show CDR1 as SGHAT and CDR2 as FQNNGV. There are 17 residues in the CDR3. V lost 3 bases to trimming and J lost 0 bases; unmatched junction nucleotides: 7. CDR3 loop: CASSFYPTSGDSYEQYF. The DNA of the CDR3 is TGTGCCAGCAGCTTTTACCCGACTAGCGGGGACTCCTACGAGCAGTACTTC.

V is TRBV19 and J is TRBJ2-1, with no clear D. With 5 bases removed from V and 3 bases from J, the gap between germline ends came to 8 bases. Germline lookup yields CDR1 LNHDA and CDR2 SQIVND (reference sequence). The CDR3 is 13 amino acids. The CDR3 loop reads CASSPRGYNEQFF. CDR3 nucleotide sequence: TGTGCCAGTAGTCCAAGAGGCTACAATGAGCAGTTCTTC. Full variable domain (rest looked up from reference TRBV19 and TRBJ2-1): DGGITQSPKYLFRKEGQNVTLSCEQNLNHDAMYWYRQDPGQGLRLIYYSQIVNDFQKGDIAEGYSVSREKKESFPLTVTSAQKNPTAFYLCASSPRGYNEQFFGPGTRLTVL.

The V and J genes are TRBV4-3 and TRBJ2-7; a weak D match, TRBD2 (5 bases). In germline, CDR1 is LGHNA, CDR2 YSLEER. This CDR3 region has 14 residues. Trimming pared 7 bases from V and 3 bases from J, leaving 16 bases between. The CDR3: CASKRLKRNYEQYF. The CDR3, as DNA: TGCGCCAGCAAGAGACTAAAAAGAAACTACGAGCAGTACTTC.

This rearrangement joins TRBV11-3 to TRBJ2-1, with 9 bases identical to TRBD2. The germline gives CDR1 SGHNT, CDR2 YENEEA. V shed 1 base, J shed 7 bases, and the junction held 5 bases outside the gene matches. The CDR3 totals 15 residues. The CDR3 coding sequence is TGTGCCAGCAGCTTAGGAGCGGGAGGTTTGAATGAGCAGTTCTTC. Translating it yields CASSLGAGGLNEQFF.

The V call is TRBV27, the J call TRBJ2-7; no definite D call. The CDR3 is made up of 12 amino acids. Germline values: CDR1 MNHEY, CDR2 SMNVEV (reference sequence). Trimming pared 2 bases from V and 6 bases from J, leaving 8 bases between. CDR3 DNA sequence: TGTGCCAGCAGTTTACCGGGTGGCGAGCAGTACTTC. This codes for CASSLPGGEQYF.

The V call is TRBV29-1, the J call TRBJ1-2, with a tentative D call TRBD1 (5 bases). Germline assignment: CDR1 SQVTM and CDR2 ANQGSEA. V shed 4 bases and J shed 5 bases, with 26 bases lying between them. This CDR3 is 17 amino acids long. The CDR3 protein is CSVGPEGGTTKPYGYTF. The CDR3 DNA follows: TGCAGCGTTGGACCAGAGGGAGGGACGACAAAGCCTTATGGCTACACCTTC.